This TCR beta chain was profiled in a study of T cells expressing NK-cell markers. Each CDR3 protein gets one entry in TCRdb, which reprocessed the 5' RACE reads and gives no DNA. In total, the table holds about 260,000 distinct CDR3 sequences. Germline V gene data show CDR1 as SGHNT and CDR2 as YYREEE (reference sequence). The CDR3 covers 14 residues. The sequenced sample consisted of blood T cells: a sorted CD56 or NKG2C T cell subset, CD4+ or CD8+ T cells, or bulk PBMC T cells (not recorded which). This chain joins TRBV5-4 and TRBJ2-3; without DNA, the TCRdb call of TRBD2 cannot be checked. The receptor comes from a young man in good health. The chain's CDR3 is CASSRTSSTDTQYF.